The following is a T cell receptor beta chain sequence with its context. What it binds is not known. Sequenced by immunoSEQ multiplex PCR; TCRdb stores in-frame clones only, minus some. In the table there are roughly 15,000 clones, roughly 87% of which are singletons. The unexposed donors gave CD4+ T cells in about 2010-2018, prior to COVID-19. After about 10 days of culture, CD4+ T cells were isolated. Germline V CDR1 and CDR2: SEHNR, FQNEAQ (reference sequence). The V and J ends lost 8 bases and 3 bases, in that order; junction bases with no gene match: 10. CDR3 length equals 14 residues. This entry belongs to a study of CD4 T cells in relation to SARS-CoV-2 and coronaviruses. Overall study context: ViraFEST: approximately 10-day antigen culture of PBMCs, then TCR beta CDR3 sequencing. Crossreactive spike epitopes shared across donors were mapped to their HLA restriction. Study-wide points: No crossreactivity against non-spike viral proteins was tested here.

The chain recombines TRBV7-9 with TRBJ2-7; TRBD2 agrees at 7 bases. The TCR was taken from a human donor in good health. The specimen was CD4+ T cells from PBMCs, cultured in vitro. CDR3 nucleotides: TGTGCCAGCGAGGAAGATGGCGGGGGCTACGAGCAGTACTTC. The encoded protein is CASEEDGGGYEQYF.